Shown below are 14 T cell receptor beta chains from a single sample sequenced in a study of siplizumab effects on memory and regulatory T cells. Sequenced by immunoSEQ multiplex PCR; TCRdb stores in-frame clones only, minus some. The data hold fewer than 110,000 clones, with roughly 91% observed a single time. Sequenced input: non-Treg CD4+ T cells sorted from blood. These receptors all come from a human donor in good health.

This chain connects TRBV7-2 to TRBJ2-6; the D gene could be TRBD1 or TRBD2 (6 bases each). CDR1 is SGHTA, CDR2 FQGNSA, per germline. V lost 7 bases and J lost 0, with 16 bases in between. This CDR3 contains 17 residues. The CDR3 loop is CASIPFGGGSGANVLTF. The DNA of the CDR3 is TGTGCCAGCATCCCATTCGGAGGGGGCTCTGGGGCCAACGTCCTGACTTTC.

The J gene is TRBJ1-1, the V gene TRBV27, with D tentatively TRBD1 (5 bases). Germline V gene data show CDR1 as MNHEY and CDR2 as SMNVEV (reference sequence). Trimming shortened V by 4 bases and J by 1 base, and 13 bases separated the two germline ends. The CDR3 extends over 15 amino acids. CDR3 sequence: CASSSGKGGNTEAFF. The CDR3 DNA sequence: TGTGCCAGCAGTTCAGGGAAGGGTGGGAACACTGAAGCTTTCTTT.

The CDR3, as DNA: TGCGCCAGCAGCTCCAACCCGGGACTAGCGGGAGATCGGTCCGAGCAGTACTTC. Translating it yields CASSSNPGLAGDRSEQYF. The chain has TRBV5-1 and TRBJ2-7; 14 bases line up with TRBD2. J gave up 6 bases and V 3 bases, and 14 bases lay outside the gene matches. The germline CDR1 and CDR2 sequences are SGHRS and YFSETQ. The CDR3 length is 18 residues.

This chain uses TRBV7-3 with TRBJ2-5; weak D call: TRBD1 (5 bases). V was clipped by 5 bases and J by 0 bases, with 10 bases between them. CDR3 length: 14 residues. Germline V gene data show CDR1 as SGHTA and CDR2 as FQGTGA. The DNA of the CDR3 is TGTGCCAGCAGCCCGACAGTAAACCAAGAGACCCAGTACTTC. Amino acid sequence: CASSPTVNQETQYF.

The chain carries TRBV7-8 and TRBJ2-2, with D tentatively TRBD2 (5 bases). The CDR3 spans 15 residues. CDR1 and CDR2 from the germline V gene are SGHVS and FQNEAQ. V lost 5 bases and J lost 13, with 23 bases in between. CDR3 nucleotides: TGTGCCAGCAGCGCCTTGCGGGCCCCATTCTTGGGGCTGTTTTTT. Its protein is CASSALRAPFLGLFF.

The J gene is TRBJ1-2, the V gene TRBV7-2; 10 bases fit TRBD1. Losses at the gene ends were 5 bases for V and 7 bases for J; bases not matched to a gene: 7. Germline loops: CDR1 SGHTA, CDR2 FQGNSA. The CDR3 extends over 14 amino acids. CDR3 in DNA: TGTGCCAGCAGCCGCGACAGGGGGCGGTCTGGCTACACCTTC. Translating it yields CASSRDRGRSGYTF.

The chain couples TRBV18 to TRBJ1-5, with D perhaps matching TRBD1 (6 bases). There are 15 residues in the CDR3. V was pared by 2 bases and J by 6 bases, with 14 bases between. Germline assignment: CDR1 KGHSH and CDR2 LQKENI. The CDR3 reads CASSPKSGGSQPQHF. CDR3 coding DNA: TGTGCCAGCTCACCAAAATCCGGGGGCAGTCAGCCCCAGCATTTT.

The chain links TRBV10-2 to TRBJ2-5; D is tentatively TRBD1 or TRBD2 (6 bases each). From germline, CDR1 is WSHSY and CDR2 SAAADI. This CDR3 spans 13 amino acids. V lost 7 bases to trimming and J lost 2 bases, with 11 bases between them. CDR3 residues: CASTLGGQETQYF. CDR3 sequence (DNA): TGCGCCAGCACTTTAGGGGGGCAAGAGACCCAGTACTTC.

This chain connects TRBV15 to TRBJ1-5; perhaps TRBD1 as D (5 bases). The V gene's germline CDR1 is LNHNV and CDR2 YYDKDF (reference sequence). Trimming took 3 bases from V and 0 from J, leaving 15 bases between them. This CDR3 has 17 amino acids. The CDR3 bases are TGTGCCACCAGCAGCGTCGGGGGGGATTATAGCAATCAGCCCCAGCATTTT. Its protein product is CATSSVGGDYSNQPQHF.

CDR3 sequence: CASSPGQVSSYEQYF. The CDR3 DNA sequence: TGTGCCAGCAGCCCAGGACAAGTTAGCTCCTACGAGCAGTACTTC. The chain has TRBV5-4 and TRBJ2-7; TRBD1 is a possible D gene (5 bases). CDR1 and CDR2 from the germline V gene are SGHNT and YYREEE (reference sequence). This CDR3 spans 15 amino acids. Deletions cut 4 bases from V and 0 bases from J, with 14 bases between.

The chain's CDR3 is CASSLAPPNTEAFF. CDR3 in DNA: TGCGCCAGCAGCTTGGCTCCCCCGAACACTGAAGCTTTCTTT. This chain uses TRBV5-1 with TRBJ1-1; unclear D gene. Between the trimmed V and J ends, which lost 0 bases and 1 base, there was a span of 7 bases. Germline V gene lookup returns CDR1 SGHRS and CDR2 YFSETQ. This CDR3 contains 14 residues.

The chain joins TRBV4-1 to TRBJ2-3, with unresolved D. V was shortened by 1 base and J by 2 bases, with 10 bases between the two germline ends. CDR3 length: 15 amino acids. Per germline, CDR1 MGHRA and CDR2 YSYEKL. The DNA of the CDR3 is TGCGCCAGCAGCCAAGTGAACAGATTCACAGATACGCAGTATTTT. Translating gives CASSQVNRFTDTQYF.

The chain combines TRBV6-1 with TRBJ1-1, with unresolved D. The CDR3 extends over 10 amino acids. Trimming removed 5 bases from V and 7 bases from J, with 5 bases in between. The germline CDR1 and CDR2 sequences are MNHNS and SASEGT. CDR3 amino acids: CASSRLEAFF. The CDR3 nucleotides are TGTGCCAGCAGTCGACTTGAAGCTTTCTTT.

This clone was seen a few times. The rearrangement uses TRBV11-3 and TRBJ2-2; D unresolved. This CDR3 is 13 amino acids long. The V gene's germline CDR1 is SGHNT and CDR2 YENEEA. Trimming removed 1 base at V and 7 bases at J, with 7 bases between. The CDR3 coding sequence is TGTGCCAGCAGCTTAGGTGGACGCGGGGAGCTGTTTTTT. As protein: CASSLGGRGELFF. Using reference TRBV11-3 and TRBJ2-2 for the parts outside the CDR3, the full variable domain is EAGVVQSPRYKIIEKKQPVAFWCNPISGHNTLYWYLQNLGQGPELLIRYENEEAVDDSQLPKDRFSAERLKGVDSTLKIQPAELGDSAVYLCASSLGGRGELFFGEGSRLTVL.